The T cell receptor (beta chain) under discussion was sequenced for a study of blood T cells in healthy people across ages. In this sample, this clonotype turned up a few times. Its antigen is unknown. PCR was performed a second time for about 7 to 12 cycles using a sample-barcoded 5' primer and a J-beta primer mix. TCRdb used MiXCR to reprocess the 5' RACE reads, holding one entry per CDR3 protein. The sample records roughly 2 million distinct CDR3 sequences, about 50% being singletons. Study-wide points: Fewer expanded clones and more diversity marked long-lived versus aged donors. Estimated diversity that came from one million T cells was considered an underestimate.

Sequenced input: blood. The TCR comes from a woman in her forties in good health.

CDR3 protein: CASSQEISGGNNEQFF. The CDR3 bases are TGCGCCAGCAGCCAAGAGATTAGCGGGGGTAACAATGAGCAGTTCTTC. The chain combines TRBV4-3 with TRBJ2-1; TRBD2 aligns across 9 bases. Germline-derived CDR1 and CDR2 are LGHNA and YSLEER. V dropped 0 bases and J dropped 5; count of bases not matched to a gene: 5. This CDR3 spans 16 amino acids.